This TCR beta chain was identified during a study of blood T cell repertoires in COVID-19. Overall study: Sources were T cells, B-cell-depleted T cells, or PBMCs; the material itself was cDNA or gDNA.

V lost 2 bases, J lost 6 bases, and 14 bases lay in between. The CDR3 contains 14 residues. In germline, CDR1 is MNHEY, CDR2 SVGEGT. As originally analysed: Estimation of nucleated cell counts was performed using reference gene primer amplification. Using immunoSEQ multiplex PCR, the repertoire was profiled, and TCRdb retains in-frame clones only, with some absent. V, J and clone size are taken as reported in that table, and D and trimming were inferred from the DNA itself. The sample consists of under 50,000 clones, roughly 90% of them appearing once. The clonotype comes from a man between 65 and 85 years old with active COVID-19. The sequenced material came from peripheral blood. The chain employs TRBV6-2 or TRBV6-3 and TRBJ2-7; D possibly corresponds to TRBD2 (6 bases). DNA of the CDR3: TGTGCCAGCAGTTACGGGACTCAGTCGCGCGAGCAGTACTTC. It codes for CASSYGTQSREQYF.